The 25 T cell receptor beta chains below were found in one sample sequenced in a study of blood T cells in healthy people across ages (dated by TCRdb to 2015 to 2017). Libraries were made using 5' RACE. Reads for this sample came from an Illumina HiSeq 2500. The second PCR ran for roughly 7 to 12 cycles and used a J-beta primer mix along with a sample-barcoded 5' primer. TCRdb reprocessing: public reads trimmed at Q25 with fastp, clones called with MiXCR, in-frame beta chains kept. Every distinct CDR3 protein forms one entry, paired with its most common genes and DNA. This sample is represented by some 1,500,000 distinct CDR3 sequences; approximately 43% of them were singletons. Less than 5% of the sample is in the top ten clones. The specimen sequenced was blood. Receptor source: a woman between 18 and 30 years old in good health.

J is TRBJ2-3 and V is TRBV11-2; unclear D gene. The CDR3 is 15 residues long. CDR1 and CDR2 from the germline V gene are SGHAT and FQNNGV. Trimming removed 0 bases at V and 2 bases at J, with 9 bases between. Written as DNA, the CDR3 is TGTGCCAGCAGCTTAGACACCACAATCACAGATACGCAGTATTTT. It yields the protein CASSLDTTITDTQYF.

This clonotype was counted only a few times. The rearrangement joins TRBV5-1 to TRBJ2-2; D gene ambiguous. V lost 0 bases and J lost 7, with 7 bases in between. The CDR3 length is 13 residues. Germline V gene lookup returns CDR1 SGHRS and CDR2 YFSETQ. The CDR3 nucleotides read TGCGCCAGCAGCTTGGACCCAAACGGGGAGCTGTTTTTT. Translation: CASSLDPNGELFF. Full variable domain (outside the CDR3, taken from reference TRBV5-1 and TRBJ2-2): KAGVTQTPRYLIKTRGQQVTLSCSPISGHRSVSWYQQTPGQGLQFLFEYFSETQRNKGNFPGRFSGRQFSNSRSEMNVSTLELGDSALYLCASSLDPNGELFFGEGSRLTVL.

The chain uses TRBV2 and TRBJ2-6, with TRBD1 as a possible D gene (5 bases). The CDR3 contains 16 residues. Trimming shortened V by 8 bases and J by 3 bases, and 17 bases separated the two germline ends. In germline, CDR1 is SNHLY, CDR2 FYNNEI. The CDR3, as DNA: TGTGCCAGCGCTTGGCAGGGTCATTTTGGGGCCAACGTCCTGACTTTC. It translates to CASAWQGHFGANVLTF.

This clonotype was counted a few times. In nucleotides, the CDR3 is TGCGCCAGCAGCCAAAAACAGGGGGCAAGTAACTATGGCTACACCTTC. Amino acid sequence: CASSQKQGASNYGYTF. The chain links TRBV4-1 to TRBJ1-2, with 9 bases aligning to TRBD1. Germline assignment: CDR1 MGHRA and CDR2 YSYEKL. J gave up 1 base and V 2 bases, and 5 bases lay outside the gene matches. The CDR3 runs 16 residues.

This clonotype has at least ten counts. The V and J genes are TRBV20-1 and TRBJ2-4; 9 bases match TRBD2. Germline values: CDR1 DFQATT, CDR2 SNEGSKA (reference sequence). The CDR3 is 15 residues long. The V and J ends lost 6 bases and 0 bases, in that order; junction bases with no gene match: 6. The CDR3 sequence: CSATGTSRAKNIQYF. The CDR3 DNA reads TGCAGTGCGACCGGGACTAGCAGAGCCAAAAACATTCAGTACTTC.

This clonotype was recorded a few times. This chain connects TRBV29-1 to TRBJ2-7; maybe TRBD1 (6 bases). The CDR3 is 14 residues long. CDR1 and CDR2 from the germline V gene are SQVTM and ANQGSEA. V was cut by 4 bases and J by 5 bases, with 18 bases left in between. The CDR3 sequence is CSVGGRQGIHEQYF. Written as DNA, the CDR3 is TGCAGCGTTGGGGGGCGCCAAGGAATCCACGAGCAGTACTTC.

Comments on this clonotype: One end of the junction varies from germline; a read error may be responsible. The chain uses TRBV12-3 or TRBV12-4 and TRBJ2-3; D tentatively reads TRBD1 or TRBD2 (5 bases each). The CDR3 has 14 residues. CDR3 sequence reads: CASSFRGEGDMQYF. Written as DNA, the CDR3 is TGTGCCAGCAGTTTTAGAGGGGAAGGAGATATGCAGTATTTT.

This clonotype was seen more than once but under ten times. V gene TRBV20-1 combines with J gene TRBJ1-2, with D uncertain. The CDR3 is 12 residues long. Germline-derived CDR1 and CDR2 are DFQATT and SNEGSKA (reference sequence). V dropped 5 bases and J dropped 5 bases, with 12 bases sitting between them. The CDR3 coding sequence is TGCAGTGCTCCCAGCCCGCCGTATGGCTACACCTTC. The encoded protein is CSAPSPPYGYTF.

The gene calls are TRBV30 and TRBJ1-2, with D uncertain. V lost 0 bases, J lost 8 bases, and 16 bases lay in between. The CDR3 consists of 14 residues. From germline, CDR1 is GTSNPN and CDR2 SVGIG (reference sequence). CDR3 in DNA: TGTGCCTGGAGTGTATTAAGGTCTCCCGGCGGCTACACCTTC. Translating gives CAWSVLRSPGGYTF.

This chain links TRBV19 with TRBJ2-1; 7 nucleotides align to TRBD1. The V and J ends lost 3 bases and 5 bases, in that order; junction bases with no gene match: 13. Per the germline V gene, CDR1 is LNHDA and CDR2 is SQIVND (reference sequence). The CDR3 extends over 17 amino acids. CDR3 nucleotides: TGTGCCAGTAGTATCCCCGTCGGTAGGGGGCTCGACAATGAGCAGTTCTTC. Its protein product is CASSIPVGRGLDNEQFF.

This sequence joins TRBV2 and TRBJ2-7, with 9 bases aligning to TRBD2. CDR1 SNHLY and CDR2 FYNNEI come from the germline V gene. The CDR3 runs 17 residues. J gave up 4 bases and V 2 bases, and 12 bases lay outside the gene matches. The CDR3 sequence: CASSEFNSGRTRYEQYF. The CDR3 nucleotides are TGTGCCAGCAGTGAATTTAATAGCGGGAGAACCAGATACGAGCAGTACTTC.

The gene calls are TRBV4-2 and TRBJ2-2; no clear D gene. V gave up 1 base and J gave up 6 bases, with 6 bases separating them. Germline assignment: CDR1 LGHNA and CDR2 YNFKEQ. There are 13 residues in the CDR3. In DNA form, the CDR3 reads TGTGCCAGCAGCCAAGCCGAATCCGGGGAGCTGTTTTTT. Amino acids: CASSQAESGELFF.

The chain combines TRBV9 with TRBJ1-2; TRBD1 might be the D (6 bases). Germline V gives CDR1 SGDLS, CDR2 YYNGEE. The V end was cut by 2 bases, the J end by 4 bases, with 21 bases between. The CDR3 loop spans 17 amino acids. The CDR3 loop reads CASSVGGVGGRAYGYTF. The CDR3, as DNA: TGTGCCAGCAGCGTGGGGGGCGTCGGGGGGCGCGCCTATGGCTACACCTTC.

The rearrangement joins TRBV14 to TRBJ2-2; 7 positions agree with TRBD2. Germline assignment: CDR1 SGHDN and CDR2 FVKESK. V shed 6 bases and J 2 bases; nucleotides not matched to a gene: 9. The CDR3 has 16 amino acids. CDR3: CASRPAGTTNTGELFF. CDR3 bases: TGTGCCAGCAGGCCCGCGGGGACTACTAACACCGGGGAGCTGTTTTTT. The full variable domain, completed using reference TRBV14 and TRBJ2-2, is EAGVTQFPSHSVIEKGQTVTLRCDPISGHDNLYWYRRVMGKEIKFLLHFVKESKQDESGMPNNRFLAERTGGTYSTLKVQPAELEDSGVYFCASRPAGTTNTGELFFGEGSRLTVL.

This clonotype was counted between two and nine times. CDR3 residues: CASSQDRQGVKEQFF. The CDR3 DNA reads as TGCGCCAGCAGCCAAGACAGACAGGGCGTGAAGGAGCAGTTCTTC. V and J are TRBV4-3 and TRBJ2-1; 7 bases fit TRBD1. This CDR3 is 15 amino acids long. Germline CDR1 reads LGHNA; CDR2 reads YSLEER. V lost 0 bases, J lost 10 bases, and 9 bases stayed unmatched.

This clonotype was seen a handful of times. This rearrangement joins TRBV7-2 to TRBJ1-3; no reliable D call. This CDR3 region has 16 residues. CDR1 SGHTA and CDR2 FQGNSA come from the germline V gene. Trimming took off 4 bases at V and 1 base at J, with 14 bases between the two ends. Here the CDR3 reads CASSYYGPMSGNTIYF. Here the CDR3 DNA reads TGTGCCAGCAGCTACTACGGGCCAATGTCTGGAAACACCATATATTTT. Variable domain in full (rest from reference TRBV7-2 and TRBJ1-3): GAGVSQSPSNKVTEKGKDVELRCDPISGHTALYWYRQSLGQGLEFLIYFQGNSAPDKSGLPSDRFSAERTGGSVSTLTIQRTQQEDSAVYLCASSYYGPMSGNTIYFGEGSWLTVV.

V and J are TRBV7-9 and TRBJ2-1, with D possibly being TRBD1 (5 bases). The CDR3 totals 16 residues. The germline CDR1 and CDR2 sequences are SEHNR and FQNEAQ (reference sequence). V was shortened by 3 bases and J by 0 bases, with 12 bases between the two germline ends. Here the CDR3 DNA reads TGTGCCAGCAGCTTCGGTGGGGCCAACTCCTACAATGAGCAGTTCTTC. Translating gives CASSFGGANSYNEQFF.

This clonotype was detected only a few times. The chain is built from TRBV27 and TRBJ2-5; 10 bases align to TRBD2. V shed 6 bases, J shed 1 base, and the junction held 5 bases outside the gene matches. The CDR3 has 15 amino acids. Germline CDR1 reads MNHEY; CDR2 reads SMNVEV (reference sequence). CDR3 in amino acids: CASRVAGGFQETQYF. CDR3 DNA sequence: TGTGCCAGCAGAGTAGCGGGGGGTTTCCAAGAGACCCAGTACTTC.

This rearrangement joins TRBV12-3 or TRBV12-4 to TRBJ1-4; no definite D call. V was pared by 10 bases and J by 11 bases, with 17 bases between. This CDR3 contains 12 residues. CDR3 bases: TGTGCCACCGTAGGCTCCATAGGGAAACTGTTTTTT. This gives the protein CATVGSIGKLFF.

This sequence joins TRBV2 and TRBJ2-1, with no clear D. The CDR3 loop spans 13 amino acids. Germline V gives CDR1 SNHLY, CDR2 FYNNEI. The V gene lost 1 base and the J gene lost 6 bases, with 7 bases spanning the gap. The CDR3 spells CASSEGPINEQFF. Written as DNA, the CDR3 is TGTGCCAGCAGTGAAGGGCCGATCAATGAGCAGTTCTTC. Supplemented by reference TRBV2 and TRBJ2-1, the full variable domain reads EPEVTQTPSHQVTQMGQEVILRCVPISNHLYFYWYRQILGQKVEFLVSFYNNEISEKSEIFDDQFSVERPDGSNFTLKIRSTKLEDSAMYFCASSEGPINEQFFGPGTRLTVL.

The J gene is TRBJ2-7, the V gene TRBV2; 8 bases align to TRBD2. This CDR3 has 17 residues. V lost 3 bases to trimming and J lost 4 bases; unmatched junction nucleotides: 14. In germline, CDR1 is SNHLY, CDR2 FYNNEI. CDR3 sequence (DNA): TGTGCCAGCAGTGAGGGTTGGTCGCGGGAGGCCTTTTACGAGCAGTACTTC. Its translation: CASSEGWSREAFYEQYF.

The CDR3 spells CASSSRSGGLYEQYF. The CDR3 region has the DNA TGTGCCAGCAGCTCCCGAAGCGGGGGCCTCTACGAGCAGTACTTC. This chain uses TRBV7-2 with TRBJ2-7; 8 bases are shared with TRBD2. With V trimmed by 4 bases and J by 3 bases, 8 bases remained unmatched. CDR1 and CDR2 from the germline V gene are SGHTA and FQGNSA. This CDR3 spans 15 amino acids.

V is TRBV20-1 and J is TRBJ2-7, with TRBD2 matching 7 bases. J lost 7 bases, V lost 4 bases, and 13 bases had no gene match. The CDR3 consists of 14 residues. Looked up from germline, CDR1 is DFQATT and CDR2 is SNEGSKA (reference sequence). The CDR3 DNA reads TGCAGTGCTACCCAAGCGGGGACGTACAATGAGCAGTACTTC. It yields the protein CSATQAGTYNEQYF.

This clonotype was seen only a few times. V usage is TRBV20-1 and J usage is TRBJ2-5, with 9 bases aligning to TRBD2. The V and J ends lost 7 bases and 8 bases, in that order; junction bases with no gene match: 11. Germline V gene sequence: CDR1 DFQATT, CDR2 SNEGSKA (reference sequence). The CDR3 contains 13 residues. This CDR3 is CSVFSGGQKTQYF. CDR3 in DNA: TGCAGTGTATTTAGCGGGGGCCAAAAAACCCAGTACTTC.

This chain links TRBV6-1 with TRBJ1-2; D call uncertain. This CDR3 has 12 amino acids. The germline gives CDR1 MNHNS, CDR2 SASEGT. Trimming took 6 bases from V and 3 from J, leaving 8 bases between them. The CDR3 sequence is CASRDPYYGYTF. The CDR3 DNA follows: TGTGCCAGCAGGGACCCCTACTATGGCTACACCTTC.